This T cell receptor (beta chain) appears in the sequencing data of a study of control samples from healthy donors and cancer patients. The V and J ends lost 3 bases and 4 bases, in that order; junction bases with no gene match: 10. The V gene's germline CDR1 is MDHEN and CDR2 SYDVKM. The CDR3 covers 16 residues. Libraries were prepared by immunoSEQ multiplex PCR; TCRdb keeps only in-frame clonotypes and omits some of them. The sample yields more than 150,000 clones, approximately 90% seen once. The source material was blood. This TCR came from a woman between 25 and 40 years old in good health. This sequence joins TRBV28 and TRBJ2-5, with 8 bases identical to TRBD2. The CDR3 spells CASSFGSGRLGETQYF. The CDR3 DNA reads TGTGCCAGCAGTTTCGGGAGCGGGAGATTGGGAGAGACCCAGTACTTC.